The 17 T cell receptor beta chains in this list originate from one sample, sequenced in a study of cytomegalovirus exposure and HLA in healthy donors. Generated by immunoSEQ multiplex PCR, the TCRdb table keeps only in-frame clones and is missing some. Of under 200,000 clones detected, 80% to 90% appear once; the ten largest clones hold about 2.3%. The source material was PBMCs. Source of these receptors: a woman aged 18-30 years in good health and CMV-seronegative.

This rearrangement joins TRBV27 to TRBJ2-7; D is possibly TRBD1 (8 bases). Germline CDR1 is MNHEY and CDR2 is SMNVEV (reference sequence). The CDR3 has 17 residues. Trimming pared 11 bases from V and 0 bases from J, leaving 26 bases between. The CDR3 is CAESAGQETPSSYEQYF. Written as DNA, the CDR3 is TGTGCCGAATCAGCGGGACAGGAGACCCCTAGCTCCTACGAGCAGTACTTC.

V usage is TRBV21-1 and J usage is TRBJ2-7; the table's D call TRBD2 went unverified against the DNA. TRBV21-1 is a documented pseudogene. This CDR3 spans 15 amino acids. The DNA for the CDR3 is TGTGCCAGCAGCAAAGCGCGGGGGACACGCTACGAGCAGTACTTC. It is translated as CASSKARGTRYEQYF.

The rearrangement joins TRBV2 to TRBJ2-3; 11 bases align to TRBD2. The CDR3 is 15 amino acids. Germline trimming cut 10 bases from V and 3 bases from J; bases unmatched to any gene: 9. Looked up from germline, CDR1 is SNHLY and CDR2 is FYNNEI. The CDR3 nucleotides are TGTGCCATACCCCTTAGCGGGGGGGCGACAGATACGCAGTATTTT. Translating it yields CAIPLSGGATDTQYF.

V usage is TRBV7-2 and J usage is TRBJ1-1; no clear D gene. The V and J ends lost 3 bases and 1 base respectively, with 6 bases between them. CDR1 is SGHTA, CDR2 FQGNSA, per germline. The CDR3 is made up of 13 amino acids. The DNA for the CDR3 is TGTGCCAGCAGCTTCACGGGGAACACTGAAGCTTTCTTT. This sequence encodes CASSFTGNTEAFF.

This chain links TRBV30 with TRBJ2-7; tentatively, D is TRBD1 (6 bases). The CDR3 runs 12 residues. Germline V gene data show CDR1 as GTSNPN and CDR2 as SVGIG (reference sequence). The CDR3 protein is CAQQGSSYEQYF. CDR3 DNA: TGTGCTCAACAGGGTTCCTCCTACGAGCAGTACTTC. The whole variable domain, remainder taken from reference TRBV30 and TRBJ2-7, is SQTIHQWPATLVQPVGSPLSLECTVEGTSNPNLYWYRQAAGRGLQLLFYSVGIGQISSEVPQNLSASRPQDRQFILSSKKLLLSDSGFYLCAQQGSSYEQYFGPGTRLTVT.

The chain combines TRBV6-6 with TRBJ2-1, with 8 bases lining up with TRBD2. The ends lost 4 bases at V and 9 bases at J; junction bases unmatched: 11. Per germline, CDR1 MNHNY and CDR2 SVGAGI (reference sequence). This CDR3 comprises 15 residues. The CDR3 DNA reads TGTGCCAGCAGTTCCCATAGCGGGACGGTAGGTGAGCAGTTCTTC. Amino acids: CASSSHSGTVGEQFF.

This chain connects TRBV19 to TRBJ1-6; D perhaps matches TRBD1 (6 bases). The germline gives CDR1 LNHDA, CDR2 SQIVND (reference sequence). Between the trimmed V and J ends, which lost 2 bases and 13 bases, there was a span of 18 bases. CDR3 length equals 15 residues. The CDR3 nucleotides are TGTGCCAGTAGTATAAGAGGGGGACAAGCTAAGCCCCTCCACTTT. It yields the protein CASSIRGGQAKPLHF.

The CDR3 loop reads CASSRRQAPGNGNTIYF. In nucleotides, the CDR3 is TGTGCCAGCAGCCGCCGACAGGCCCCCGGCAATGGAAACACCATATATTTT. The gene calls are TRBV11-2 and TRBJ1-3, with a tentative D call TRBD1 (6 bases). Germline V lookup: CDR1 SGHAT, CDR2 FQNNGV. The CDR3 length is 17 residues. The germline V and J ends were trimmed by 5 bases and 3 bases, with 20 bases remaining between them.

This chain links TRBV2 with TRBJ2-2, with 9 bases lining up with TRBD1. The CDR3 runs to 16 residues. Germline values: CDR1 SNHLY, CDR2 FYNNEI. Losses at the gene ends were 7 bases for V and 6 bases for J; bases not matched to a gene: 12. CDR3 nucleotides: TGTGCCAGCACTCCACCGGGGACAGGGAGAGCCGGGGAGCTGTTTTTT. Residues: CASTPPGTGRAGELFF.

The CDR3 sequence is CASSSTGQQFYEQYF. The CDR3 nucleotides read TGTGCCAGCAGCTCTACGGGACAGCAATTCTACGAGCAGTACTTC. The chain is built from TRBV7-9 and TRBJ2-7; 7 nucleotides agree with TRBD1. Germline V gives CDR1 SEHNR, CDR2 FQNEAQ (reference sequence). The CDR3 contains 15 residues. Trimming removed 4 bases from V and 3 bases from J; junction bases left unmatched: 9.

V is TRBV14 and J is TRBJ1-1, with TRBD1 identical over 8 bases. This CDR3 is 16 amino acids long. Germline lookup yields CDR1 SGHDN and CDR2 FVKESK. Trimming removed 1 base from V and 4 bases from J; junction bases left unmatched: 8. The CDR3 nucleotides read TGTGCCAGCAGCCAAGGAGTTAGACAGGGGCTCACTGAAGCTTTCTTT. Translating gives CASSQGVRQGLTEAFF.

In DNA form, the CDR3 reads TGTGCCAGCAGCAGGGACAGGGCTTACCCGTGGGGGTTCTTC. Amino acid sequence: CASSRDRAYPWGFF. The rearrangement uses TRBV6-1 and TRBJ2-1; 9 bases line up with TRBD1. The CDR3 sequence is 14 residues long. Germline CDR1 is MNHNS and CDR2 is SASEGT. The junction had 15 bases not matched to a gene; V was cut back by 6 bases and J by 15 bases.

Comments on this clone: The junction and the germline gene differ at one end; a read error may be behind it. The gene calls are TRBV7-3 and TRBJ2-5; weak D call: TRBD2 (6 bases). This CDR3 region has 18 residues. Germline V gene lookup returns CDR1 SGHTA and CDR2 FQGTGA. CDR3 amino acids: CASSSARPGELGQESQYF. Here the CDR3 DNA reads TGTGCCAGCAGCTCGGCCCGGCCGGGGGAACTTGGACAAGAGTCCCAGTACTTC.

This chain joins TRBV11-3 and TRBJ2-2, with D uncertain. V was trimmed by 5 bases and J by 1 base, leaving 11 bases between them. The CDR3 is 15 residues long. The germline V gene has CDR1 SGHNT and CDR2 YENEEA. The CDR3 nucleotides read TGTGCCAGCAGCCTCTATTCAGGGAACACCGGGGAGCTGTTTTTT. This encodes CASSLYSGNTGELFF.

The rearrangement joins TRBV12-5 to TRBJ1-1, with D tentatively TRBD1 (6 bases). From germline, CDR1 is LGHNT and CDR2 FRNRAP. The CDR3 is 16 amino acids. Deletions cut 2 bases from V and 3 bases from J, with 16 bases between. In DNA form, the CDR3 reads TGTGCTAGTGGTTTGTCATACAGGGACAATTACACTGAAGCTTTCTTT. Its protein is CASGLSYRDNYTEAFF.

This clone was detected only a few times. CDR3 in amino acids: CASSQDNRERDTQYF. CDR3 coding DNA: TGCGCCAGCAGCCAAGATAACCGGGAGAGAGATACGCAGTATTTT. The chain carries TRBV4-3 and TRBJ2-3, with D possibly being TRBD2 (6 bases). V lost 0 bases, J lost 5 bases, and 12 bases lay in between. The CDR3 covers 15 residues. In germline, CDR1 is LGHNA, CDR2 YSLEER.

This clone has more than one count but fewer than ten. The rearrangement links TRBV6-5 to TRBJ1-4, with D unresolved. V lost 6 bases and J lost 5, with 4 bases in between. Germline CDR1 reads MNHEY; CDR2 reads SVGAGI. CDR3 size: 11 residues. CDR3 DNA sequence: TGTGCCAGCAGATTAAATGAAAAACTGTTTTTT. Translation gives CASRLNEKLFF.